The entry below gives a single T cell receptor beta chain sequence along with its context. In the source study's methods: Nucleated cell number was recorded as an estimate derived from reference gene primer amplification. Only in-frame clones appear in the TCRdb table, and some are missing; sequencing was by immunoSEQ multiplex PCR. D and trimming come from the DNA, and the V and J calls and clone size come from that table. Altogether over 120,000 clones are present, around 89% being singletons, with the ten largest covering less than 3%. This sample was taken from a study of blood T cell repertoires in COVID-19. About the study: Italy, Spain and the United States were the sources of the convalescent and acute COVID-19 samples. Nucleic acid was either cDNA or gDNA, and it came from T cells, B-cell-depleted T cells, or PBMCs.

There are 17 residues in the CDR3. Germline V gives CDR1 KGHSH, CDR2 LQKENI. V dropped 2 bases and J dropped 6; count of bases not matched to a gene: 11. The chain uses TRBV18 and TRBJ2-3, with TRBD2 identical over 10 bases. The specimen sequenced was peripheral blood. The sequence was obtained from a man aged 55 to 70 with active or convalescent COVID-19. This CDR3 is CASSPGSSGGARDTQYF. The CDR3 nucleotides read TGTGCCAGCTCACCAGGTTCCAGCGGGGGGGCGAGGGATACGCAGTATTTT. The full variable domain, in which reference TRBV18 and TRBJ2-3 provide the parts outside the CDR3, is NAGVMQNPRHLVRRRGQEARLRCSPMKGHSHVYWYRQLPEEGLKFMVYLQKENIIDESGMPKERFSAEFPKEGPSILRIQQVVRGDSAAYFCASSPGSSGGARDTQYFGPGTRLTVL.